The present T cell receptor (beta chain) was sequenced within a study of OX40 agonist ivuxolimab in advanced cancers. Study-level background: One patient with hepatocellular carcinoma and two with cutaneous melanoma, three in all, had partial responses.

Germline V gene data show CDR1 as LNHDA and CDR2 as SQIVND (reference sequence). The CDR3 contains 13 residues. The V end was cut by 3 bases, the J end by 6 bases, with 11 bases between. Produced via immunoSEQ multiplex PCR; TCRdb's table is partial and in-frame only. This sample has 95,000 to 150,000 clones, with approximately 92% found just once. Sequencing used CD4+ or CD8+ T cells sorted from blood, obtained in a trial of the OX40 agonist ivuxolimab. The chain carries TRBV19 and TRBJ1-2; D call uncertain. The receptor comes from an adult with an advanced solid tumor such as melanoma, head and neck, liver or kidney cancer. The CDR3 loop is CASSIPPKDGYTF. Here the CDR3 DNA reads TGTGCCAGTAGTATTCCGCCGAAGGATGGCTACACCTTC.